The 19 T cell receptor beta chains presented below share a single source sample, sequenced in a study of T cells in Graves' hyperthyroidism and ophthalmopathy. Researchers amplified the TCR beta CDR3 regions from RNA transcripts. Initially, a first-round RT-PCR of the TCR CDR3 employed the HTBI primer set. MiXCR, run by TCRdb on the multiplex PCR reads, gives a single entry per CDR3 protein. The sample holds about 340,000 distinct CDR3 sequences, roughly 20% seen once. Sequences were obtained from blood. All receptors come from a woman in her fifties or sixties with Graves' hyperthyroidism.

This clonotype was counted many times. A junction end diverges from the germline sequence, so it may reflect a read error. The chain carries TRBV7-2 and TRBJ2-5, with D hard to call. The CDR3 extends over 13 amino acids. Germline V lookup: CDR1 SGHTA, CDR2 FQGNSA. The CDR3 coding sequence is TGTGCCAGCCGCTTAATGGGGTTGGAGACCCAGTACTTC. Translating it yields CASRLMGLETQYF.

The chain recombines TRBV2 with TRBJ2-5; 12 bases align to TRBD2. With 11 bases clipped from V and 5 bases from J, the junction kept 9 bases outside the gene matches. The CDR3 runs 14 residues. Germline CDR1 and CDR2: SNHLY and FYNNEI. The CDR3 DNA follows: TGTGCCGGCAAACTAGCGGGGGGCATGGAGACCCAGTACTTC. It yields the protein CAGKLAGGMETQYF.

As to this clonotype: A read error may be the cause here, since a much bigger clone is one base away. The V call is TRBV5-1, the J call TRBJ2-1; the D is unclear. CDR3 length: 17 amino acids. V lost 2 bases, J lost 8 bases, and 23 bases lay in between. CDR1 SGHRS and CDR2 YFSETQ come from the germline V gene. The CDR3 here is CASSFYVGKVRYDEQFF. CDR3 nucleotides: TGCGCCAGCAGCTTTTACGTTGGGAAGGTGAGATACGATGAGCAGTTCTTC.

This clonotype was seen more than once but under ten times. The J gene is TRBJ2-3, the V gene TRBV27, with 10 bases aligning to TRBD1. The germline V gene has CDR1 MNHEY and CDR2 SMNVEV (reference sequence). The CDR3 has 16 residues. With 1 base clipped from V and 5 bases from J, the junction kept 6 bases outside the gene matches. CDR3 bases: TGTGCCAGCAGTTTATTGCCCGGACAGGGGGAAGATACGCAGTATTTT. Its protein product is CASSLLPGQGEDTQYF.

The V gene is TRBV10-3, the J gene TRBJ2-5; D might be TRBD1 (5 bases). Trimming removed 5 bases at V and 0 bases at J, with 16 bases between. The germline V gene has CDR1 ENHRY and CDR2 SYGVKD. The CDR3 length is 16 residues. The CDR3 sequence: CAISQTVSKYQETQYF. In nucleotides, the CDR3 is TGTGCCATCAGTCAGACAGTCTCCAAGTACCAAGAGACCCAGTACTTC.

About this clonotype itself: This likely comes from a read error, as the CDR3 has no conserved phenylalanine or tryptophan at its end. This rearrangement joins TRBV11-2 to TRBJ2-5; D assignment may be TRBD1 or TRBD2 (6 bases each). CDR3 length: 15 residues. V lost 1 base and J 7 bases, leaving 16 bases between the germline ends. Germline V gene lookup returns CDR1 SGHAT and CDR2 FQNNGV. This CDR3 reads CASSLVQGKGGTQYL. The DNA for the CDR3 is TGTGCCAGCAGCTTAGTGCAGGGGAAGGGAGGGACCCAGTACCTC.

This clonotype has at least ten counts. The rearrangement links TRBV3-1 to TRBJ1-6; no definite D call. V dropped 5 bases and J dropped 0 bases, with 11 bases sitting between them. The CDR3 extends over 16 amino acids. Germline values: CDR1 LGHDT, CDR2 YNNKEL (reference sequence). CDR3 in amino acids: CASSSGSSSYNSPLHF. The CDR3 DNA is TGTGCCAGCAGCTCCGGGTCCAGCTCCTATAATTCACCCCTCCACTTT.

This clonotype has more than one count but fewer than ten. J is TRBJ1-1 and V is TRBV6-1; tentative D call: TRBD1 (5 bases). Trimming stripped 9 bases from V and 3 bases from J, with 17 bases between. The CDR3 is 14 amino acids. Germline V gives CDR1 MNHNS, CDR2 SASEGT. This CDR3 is CASVITGGYTEAFF. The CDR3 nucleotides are TGTGCCAGTGTAATCACGGGGGGGTACACTGAAGCTTTCTTT.

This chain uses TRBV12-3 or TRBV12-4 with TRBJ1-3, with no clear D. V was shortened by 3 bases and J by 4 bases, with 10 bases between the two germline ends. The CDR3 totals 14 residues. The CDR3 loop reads CASSFIARGNTIYF. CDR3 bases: TGTGCCAGCAGTTTTATTGCCAGGGGAAACACCATATATTTT.

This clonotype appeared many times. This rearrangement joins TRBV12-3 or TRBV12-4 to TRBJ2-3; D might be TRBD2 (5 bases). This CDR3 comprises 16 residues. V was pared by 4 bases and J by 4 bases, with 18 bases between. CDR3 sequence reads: CASSSSRLPQADTQYF. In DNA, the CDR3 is TGTGCCAGCAGTTCATCTCGACTACCCCAGGCAGATACGCAGTATTTT.

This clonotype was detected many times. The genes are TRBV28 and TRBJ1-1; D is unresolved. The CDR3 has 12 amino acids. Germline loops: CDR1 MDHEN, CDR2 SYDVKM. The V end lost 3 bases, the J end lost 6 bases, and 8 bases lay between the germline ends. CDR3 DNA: TGTGCCAGCAGTTTCGCTTCTCCTGAAGCTTTCTTT. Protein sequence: CASSFASPEAFF.

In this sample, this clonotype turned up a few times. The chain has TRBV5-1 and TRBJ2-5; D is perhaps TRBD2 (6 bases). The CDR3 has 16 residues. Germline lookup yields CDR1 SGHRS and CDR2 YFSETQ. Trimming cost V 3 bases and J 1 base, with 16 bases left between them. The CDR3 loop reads CASSSPRGDGQETQYF. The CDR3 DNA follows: TGCGCCAGCAGCTCTCCGCGGGGCGACGGCCAAGAGACCCAGTACTTC.

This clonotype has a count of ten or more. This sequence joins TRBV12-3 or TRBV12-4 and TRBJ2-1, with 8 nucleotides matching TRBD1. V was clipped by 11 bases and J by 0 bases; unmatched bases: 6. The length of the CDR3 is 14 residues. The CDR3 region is CAGRTGNSYNEQFF. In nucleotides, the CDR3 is TGTGCCGGGAGGACAGGGAACTCCTACAATGAGCAGTTCTTC.

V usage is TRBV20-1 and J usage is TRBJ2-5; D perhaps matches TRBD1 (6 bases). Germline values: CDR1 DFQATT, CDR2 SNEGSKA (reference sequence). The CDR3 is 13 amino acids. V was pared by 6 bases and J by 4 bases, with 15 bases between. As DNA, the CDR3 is TGCAGTGCCGGAGAAGGGGGAACAGAGACCCAGTACTTC. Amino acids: CSAGEGGTETQYF.

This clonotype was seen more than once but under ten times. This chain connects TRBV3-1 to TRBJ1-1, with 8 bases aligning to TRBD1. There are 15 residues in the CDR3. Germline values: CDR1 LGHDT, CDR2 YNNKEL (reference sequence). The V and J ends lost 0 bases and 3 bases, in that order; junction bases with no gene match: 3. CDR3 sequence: CASSQDGQGDTEAFF. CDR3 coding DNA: TGTGCCAGCAGCCAAGATGGACAGGGCGACACTGAAGCTTTCTTT.

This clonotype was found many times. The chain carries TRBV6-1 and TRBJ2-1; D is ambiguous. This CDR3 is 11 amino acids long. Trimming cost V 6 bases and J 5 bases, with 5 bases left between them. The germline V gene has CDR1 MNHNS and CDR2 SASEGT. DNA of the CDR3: TGTGCCAGCAGGTTAAACAATGAGCAGTTCTTC. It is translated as CASRLNNEQFF.

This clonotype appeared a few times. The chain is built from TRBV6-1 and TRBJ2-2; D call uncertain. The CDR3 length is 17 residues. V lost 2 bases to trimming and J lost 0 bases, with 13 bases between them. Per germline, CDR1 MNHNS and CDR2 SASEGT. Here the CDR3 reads CASSEPWADANTGELFF. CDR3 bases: TGTGCCAGCAGTGAACCCTGGGCAGACGCGAACACCGGGGAGCTGTTTTTT.

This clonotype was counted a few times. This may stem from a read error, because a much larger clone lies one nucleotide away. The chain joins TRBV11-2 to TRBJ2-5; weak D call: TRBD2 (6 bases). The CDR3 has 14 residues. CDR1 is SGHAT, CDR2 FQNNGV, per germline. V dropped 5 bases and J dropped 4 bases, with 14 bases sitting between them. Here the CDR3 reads CASSREYSLETQYF. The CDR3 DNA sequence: TGTGCCAGCAGCCGGGAGTACTCTTTAGAGACCCAGTACTTC. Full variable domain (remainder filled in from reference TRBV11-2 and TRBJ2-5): EAGVAQSPRYKIIEKRQSVAFWCNPISGHATLYWYQQILGQGPKLLIQFQNNGVVDDSQLPKDRFSAERLKGVDSTLKIQPAKLEDSAVYLCASSREYSLETQYFGPGTRLLVL.

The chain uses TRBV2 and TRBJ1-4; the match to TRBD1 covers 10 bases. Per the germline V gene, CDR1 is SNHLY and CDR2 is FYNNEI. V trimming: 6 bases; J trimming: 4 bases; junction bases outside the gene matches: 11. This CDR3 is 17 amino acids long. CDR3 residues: CASSRRTGDRGNEKLFF. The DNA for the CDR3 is TGTGCCAGCAGCCGACGGACCGGGGACAGGGGTAATGAAAAACTGTTTTTT.